These 13 T cell receptor beta chains came from one sample sequenced in a study of radiotherapy plus CTLA-4 blockade in lung cancer. Produced via immunoSEQ multiplex PCR; TCRdb's table is partial and in-frame only. The table records fewer than 150,000 clones, about 77% of them present only once. The input for sequencing was peripheral blood, taken from a patient treated with radiotherapy plus ipilimumab. The source of these receptors is a human donor with non-small cell lung cancer who had a partial response to radiotherapy plus ipilimumab.

The chain joins TRBV11-2 to TRBJ2-1, with 13 bases fitting TRBD2. Germline CDR1 is SGHAT and CDR2 is FQNNGV. V was clipped by 4 bases and J by 11 bases; unmatched bases: 8. The CDR3 extends over 15 amino acids. Written as DNA, the CDR3 is TGTGCCAGCAGCTCCCTCAGGACTAGCGGGAGCAAGCAGTTCTTC. Its protein is CASSSLRTSGSKQFF.

The chain uses TRBV11-3 and TRBJ2-5; possible D gene TRBD1, 6 bases. Trimming left V 1 base short and J 2 bases short, with 14 bases between. The CDR3 is 16 amino acids. From germline, CDR1 is SGHNT and CDR2 YENEEA. The CDR3 sequence is CASSLVGSGTQETQYF. For the CDR3, the DNA is TGTGCCAGCAGCTTAGTCGGTTCCGGGACACAAGAGACCCAGTACTTC.

V usage is TRBV5-1 and J usage is TRBJ2-2, with D perhaps matching TRBD2 (6 bases). The V end was cut by 4 bases, the J end by 6 bases, with 16 bases between. Germline V lookup: CDR1 SGHRS, CDR2 YFSETQ. This CDR3 is 15 amino acids long. The CDR3 here is CASSLGDSGAGELFF. Here the CDR3 DNA reads TGCGCCAGCAGCCTGGGCGATTCGGGGGCCGGGGAGCTGTTTTTT. The variable domain in full, completed from reference TRBV5-1 and TRBJ2-2, reads KAGVTQTPRYLIKTRGQQVTLSCSPISGHRSVSWYQQTPGQGLQFLFEYFSETQRNKGNFPGRFSGRQFSNSRSEMNVSTLELGDSALYLCASSLGDSGAGELFFGEGSRLTVL.

The chain joins TRBV19 to TRBJ2-3, with a weak D call TRBD2 (5 bases). The CDR3 loop spans 17 amino acids. V lost 3 bases, J lost 4 bases, and 20 bases lay in between. The V gene's germline CDR1 is LNHDA and CDR2 SQIVND (reference sequence). The chain's CDR3 is CASSIRGQVTGSDTQYF. CDR3 nucleotides: TGTGCCAGTAGTATTCGGGGTCAAGTAACGGGCTCAGATACGCAGTATTTT.

V usage is TRBV5-6 and J usage is TRBJ1-5; D not resolved. The CDR3 covers 17 residues. CDR1 and CDR2 (germline): SGHDT, YYEEEE. V was shortened by 5 bases and J by 0 bases, with 18 bases between the two germline ends. CDR3 residues: CASSFPQHVNSNQPQHF. CDR3 sequence (DNA): TGTGCCAGCAGTTTTCCTCAACACGTAAATAGCAATCAGCCCCAGCATTTT.

The V call is TRBV10-2, the J call TRBJ2-3; 9 nucleotides agree with TRBD2. The CDR3 runs 17 residues. Germline CDR1 WSHSY, CDR2 SAAADI. The V segment lost 0 bases and the J segment 3 bases; nucleotides outside the gene matches: 7. CDR3 nucleotide sequence: TGCGCCAGCAGTGAGTCTCGGGCGGGAGGGCCTACAGATACGCAGTATTTT. Encoded protein: CASSESRAGGPTDTQYF.

J is TRBJ1-1 and V is TRBV6-1; 9 nucleotides line up with TRBD1. Per germline, CDR1 MNHNS and CDR2 SASEGT. The CDR3 is 14 amino acids. V lost 6 bases and J lost 7; bases outside the gene matches: 9. In DNA form, the CDR3 reads TGTGCCAGCAGGAGGACAGGGGCTAACTTTGAAGCTTTCTTT. Protein product: CASRRTGANFEAFF.

V usage is TRBV7-9 and J usage is TRBJ2-5; 7 nucleotides align to TRBD1. Germline-derived CDR1 and CDR2 are SEHNR and FQNEAQ (reference sequence). The V and J ends lost 7 bases and 9 bases, in that order; junction bases with no gene match: 17. CDR3 size: 15 residues. The DNA for the CDR3 is TGTGCCAGCACCCGCCCATCGGGACAGAACAGGGCCCAGTACTTC. Its translation is CASTRPSGQNRAQYF.

This chain joins TRBV5-4 and TRBJ2-7; D possibly corresponds to TRBD2 (5 bases). The CDR3 is 17 residues long. Germline V gives CDR1 SGHNT, CDR2 YYREEE (reference sequence). The V end was cut by 4 bases, the J end by 3 bases, with 23 bases between. The CDR3 sequence: CASSAGGGEKRYYEQYF. The CDR3 nucleotides read TGTGCCAGCAGCGCGGGCGGTGGGGAGAAGAGATACTACGAGCAGTACTTC.

The chain recombines TRBV5-4 with TRBJ2-1; 9 positions agree with TRBD2. With 1 base clipped from V and 6 bases from J, the junction kept 8 bases outside the gene matches. The CDR3 sequence is 16 residues long. The germline V gene has CDR1 SGHNT and CDR2 YYREEE (reference sequence). The CDR3 region is CASSLRNSGRSNEQFF. For the CDR3, the DNA is TGTGCCAGCAGCTTGAGAAATAGCGGGAGATCCAATGAGCAGTTCTTC.

The rearrangement links TRBV6-1 to TRBJ1-4; TRBD1 is a possible D gene (6 bases). This CDR3 has 15 amino acids. Trimming took off 2 bases at V and 10 bases at J, with 17 bases between the two ends. The V gene's germline CDR1 is MNHNS and CDR2 SASEGT. Here the CDR3 DNA reads TGTGCCAGCAGTGAACAGGGGCAGGGACAAGTAAAACTGTTTTTT. Amino acids: CASSEQGQGQVKLFF.

The chain links TRBV19 to TRBJ2-6, with D possibly TRBD1 on 5 matching bases. Germline V lookup: CDR1 LNHDA, CDR2 SQIVND (reference sequence). V shed 7 bases and J shed 1 base, with 11 bases lying between them. CDR3 length equals 15 residues. The CDR3 is CASTRQLSGANVLTF. DNA of the CDR3: TGTGCCAGTACCCGACAGTTATCTGGGGCCAACGTCCTGACTTTC. Drawing the rest from reference TRBV19 and TRBJ2-6, the complete variable domain is DGGITQSPKYLFRKEGQNVTLSCEQNLNHDAMYWYRQDPGQGLRLIYYSQIVNDFQKGDIAEGYSVSREKKESFPLTVTSAQKNPTAFYLCASTRQLSGANVLTFGAGSRLTVL.

The V and J genes are TRBV28 and TRBJ2-5; 9 bases line up with TRBD1. The CDR3 spans 15 residues. V was pared by 4 bases and J by 4 bases, with 7 bases of the junction left unmatched. The germline V gene encodes CDR1 MDHEN and CDR2 SYDVKM. The CDR3 sequence: CASSSGQGPVETQYF. The CDR3 DNA is TGTGCCAGCAGTTCCGGACAGGGGCCTGTAGAGACCCAGTACTTC.